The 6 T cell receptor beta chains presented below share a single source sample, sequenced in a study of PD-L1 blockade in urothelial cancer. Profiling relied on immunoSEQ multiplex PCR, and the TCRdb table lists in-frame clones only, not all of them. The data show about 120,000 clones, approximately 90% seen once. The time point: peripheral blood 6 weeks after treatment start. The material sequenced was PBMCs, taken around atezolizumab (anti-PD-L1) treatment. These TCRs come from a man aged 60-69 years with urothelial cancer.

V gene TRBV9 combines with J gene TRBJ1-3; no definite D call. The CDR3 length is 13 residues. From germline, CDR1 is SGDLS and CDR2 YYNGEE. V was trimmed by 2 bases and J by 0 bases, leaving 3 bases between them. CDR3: CASSVHSGNTIYF. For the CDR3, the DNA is TGTGCCAGCAGCGTCCACTCTGGAAACACCATATATTTT. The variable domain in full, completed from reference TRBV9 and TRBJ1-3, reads DSGVTQTPKHLITATGQRVTLRCSPRSGDLSVYWYQQSLDQGLQFLIQYYNGEERAKGNILERFSAQQFPDLHSELNLSSLELGDSALYFCASSVHSGNTIYFGEGSWLTVV.

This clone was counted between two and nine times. DNA of the CDR3: TGTGCCAGCAGCTCCAGGGGTGGTTTAACCGGGGAGCTGTTTTTT. It translates to CASSSRGGLTGELFF. The chain joins TRBV7-9 to TRBJ2-2; D is possibly TRBD1 (6 bases). Between the trimmed V and J ends, which lost 4 bases and 5 bases, there was a span of 14 bases. CDR1 is SEHNR and CDR2 is FQNEAQ in the germline V gene (reference sequence). This CDR3 has 15 amino acids.

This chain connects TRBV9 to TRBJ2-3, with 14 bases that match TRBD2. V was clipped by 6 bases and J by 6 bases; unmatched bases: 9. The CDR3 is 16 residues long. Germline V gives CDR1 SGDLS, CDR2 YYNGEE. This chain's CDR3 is CASTQTSGGAGDTQYF. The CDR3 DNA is TGTGCCAGCACCCAGACTAGCGGGGGGGCAGGGGATACGCAGTATTTT.

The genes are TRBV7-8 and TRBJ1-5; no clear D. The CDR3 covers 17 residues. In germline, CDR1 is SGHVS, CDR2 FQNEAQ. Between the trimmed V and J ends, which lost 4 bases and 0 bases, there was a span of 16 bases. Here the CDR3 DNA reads TGTGCCAGCAGCTCCGGTGCGCATGCGAATAGCAATCAGCCCCAGCATTTT. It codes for CASSSGAHANSNQPQHF.

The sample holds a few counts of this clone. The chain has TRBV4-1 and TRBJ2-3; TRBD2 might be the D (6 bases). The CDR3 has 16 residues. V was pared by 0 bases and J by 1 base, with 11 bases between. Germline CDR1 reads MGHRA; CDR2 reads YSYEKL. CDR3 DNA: TGCGCCAGCAGCCAAGACTCCGGGAGCCGCACAGATACGCAGTATTTT. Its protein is CASSQDSGSRTDTQYF.

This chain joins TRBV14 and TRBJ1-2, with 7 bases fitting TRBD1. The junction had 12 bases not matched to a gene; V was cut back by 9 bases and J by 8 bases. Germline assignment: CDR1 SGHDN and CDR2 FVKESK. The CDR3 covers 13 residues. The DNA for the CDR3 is TGTGCCAGTCAAAGAGACAGGGTCGGCGGCTACACCTTC. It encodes CASQRDRVGGYTF.